This paragraph covers one TCR beta chain sequence. This clone was counted once. Which antigen it targets is not known. Base quality data are lacking; no much larger clone is found one base away. Reading the label with the study, this specimen's time point is: about 28 days (+/-7) after the second vaccine dose. AZD1222 recipients with second doses at about 4 weeks or about 12 weeks were pooled, because spike-specific TCR depth and breadth did not differ between schedules. The vaccinee samples were drawn from two UK trials, COV001 and COV002, one of which was a single-blind randomized controlled phase 2/3 trial testing AZD1222 (ChAdOx1 nCoV-19) in healthy adults. For TCRbeta chain sequencing, PBMC samples from trial participants were taken at day 0 and at day 28 after the second dose. Between the V and J ends, shortened by 0 bases and 3 bases respectively, the junction contains 3 bases. The CDR3, from cysteine to phenylalanine, totals 12 residues. Only the CDR3 region is kept as DNA, spanning 36 bases read in frame from base 1. The germline V gene specifies SGHDT as CDR1 and YYEEEE as CDR2.

The data are from a study of T cell responses to AZD1222 COVID-19 vaccine (TCRdb year 2021). Study-wide context: TCR sequencing was performed for 230 to 250 trial participants, of whom around 200 were given two doses of AZD1222 and approximately 25 were given two doses of MenACWY control vaccine. Trial participants were enrolled by age into subgroups of 18-55, 56-69 and 70-plus years, and roughly 150, 30 and 60 TCR-sequenced participants, respectively, were included in these subgroups. Study-wide conclusions, independent of this receptor: Conclusions about previously exposed vaccinees are limited, since just five or six AZD1222 recipients were seropositive for SARS-CoV-2 at baseline. Because no day 14 peak-response samples were available, repertoires were characterized only after the peak T cell response. Vaccine-associated CD4 TCRs spanned the whole spike protein, with dominant responses in regions 160-218 and 743-854. In the small 56-69-year group, the increase in depth fell short of significance, most likely because of low power. Participants were mostly white British and included more females than males, and it was suggested by the authors that clonal diversity may have been underestimated. Nearly half of unique spike-specific TCRs reportedly recognized epitopes outside regions mutated in the B.1.351 and B.1.1.7 variants. Spike-specific TCR breadth and depth rose significantly after two AZD1222 doses compared with day 0 and with MenACWY recipients.

The CDR3 regions of human TCRbeta chains were analyzed by immunosequencing. As for how the authors treated the data: Repertoire TCRs were matched against a reference library of SARS-CoV-2-specific TCRs generated with the MIRA antigen-specificity platform. Breadth was defined as the fraction of unique TCRs that were SARS-CoV-2-associated, and depth was defined as the fraction of total T cells that were SARS-CoV-2-associated. Using the MIRA data, every spike-specific TCR was mapped to the spike region that the TCR reacted to and assigned to either a CD4 or a CD8 class. Log10-transformed breadth and depth values were compared by one-way ANOVA with Sidak's multiple comparisons tests. TCRdb provides this immuneACCESS table in a form limited to in-frame rearrangements. Some clones are lacking; in checked studies, under half of them reflect an unresolved V gene, and why the rest are absent is not known. V, J and clone size are those of that table, while D and trimming were read from the DNA. In all, the sample holds 100,000 or so clones, and roughly 89% of those were seen once. The top ten clones comprise over 35% of the sample.

This TCR derives from an adult who received the AZD1222 COVID-19 vaccine. The specimen was peripheral blood, collected 28 days after the second AZD1222 dose. The rearrangement joined TRBV5-6 to TRBJ1-1, with no confident D gene call. The CDR3 region reads CASSLEDTEAFF. The nucleotide sequence is TGTGCCAGCAGCTTGGAAGACACTGAAGCTTTCTTT.